Below are 20 T cell receptor beta chains sequenced from a single sample in a study of cytomegalovirus exposure and HLA in healthy donors. PCR was performed using 60 Vbeta and 13 Jbeta primers. Clones were read by immunoSEQ multiplex PCR, and TCRdb kept only the in-frame ones, dropping some. The sample lists under 200,000 clones, 68% occurring once. The sequenced sample was PBMCs. The source is a woman aged 40 to 50 in good health and CMV-seropositive.

The rearrangement joins TRBV7-2 to TRBJ1-6; D may be TRBD1 (5 bases). The ends were cut back, 5 bases at V and 7 bases at J, with 15 bases in the middle. This CDR3 has 15 residues. Germline CDR1 and CDR2: SGHTA and FQGNSA. This chain's CDR3 is CASSLQGPGNSPLHF. As DNA, the CDR3 is TGTGCCAGCAGCCTCCAGGGCCCCGGGAATTCACCCCTCCACTTT.

The rearrangement links TRBV6-1 to TRBJ1-2; 8 bases are shared with TRBD1. The CDR3 consists of 14 residues. The V and J ends lost 8 bases and 3 bases, in that order; junction bases with no gene match: 8. CDR1 MNHNS and CDR2 SASEGT come from the germline V gene. The CDR3 DNA reads TGTGCCAGCTACCTTGGACAGGGATACTATGGCTACACCTTC. Translated, it gives CASYLGQGYYGYTF.

The J gene is TRBJ2-1, the V gene TRBV4-2, with TRBD2 matching 7 bases. This CDR3 has 14 amino acids. The trim removed 6 bases at V and 5 bases at J, leaving 7 bases unmatched. Germline lookup yields CDR1 LGHNA and CDR2 YNFKEQ. The CDR3 loop is CASSLGGLNNEQFF. The CDR3 DNA reads TGTGCCAGCAGTTTGGGAGGGCTCAACAATGAGCAGTTCTTC.

The chain employs TRBV7-2 and TRBJ1-2; no clear D gene. This CDR3 contains 12 residues. CDR1 is SGHTA, CDR2 FQGNSA, per germline. The ends were cut back, 3 bases at V and 8 bases at J, with 10 bases in the middle. For the CDR3, the DNA is TGTGCCAGCAGCTTTAACGGTTGGGGCTACACCTTC. Encoded protein: CASSFNGWGYTF.

The chain joins TRBV2 to TRBJ1-2; 9 nucleotides match TRBD1. The CDR3 loop spans 14 amino acids. Germline V lookup: CDR1 SNHLY, CDR2 FYNNEI. Trimming took 5 bases from V and 7 from J; bases not matched to a gene: 8. The CDR3 spells CASSREGQGGGYTF. In DNA form, the CDR3 reads TGTGCCAGCAGTAGGGAGGGACAGGGTGGTGGCTACACCTTC.

The chain links TRBV27 to TRBJ2-1; 7 bases agree with TRBD1. This CDR3 contains 17 residues. Trimming at V came to 2 bases and at J to 7 bases, leaving 14 bases not matched to a gene. Per the germline V gene, CDR1 is MNHEY and CDR2 is SMNVEV (reference sequence). This chain's CDR3 is CASSLGQTTRGRNEQFF. The CDR3 nucleotides are TGTGCCAGCAGTTTAGGGCAGACTACTAGGGGGCGTAATGAGCAGTTCTTC.

This clone was counted between two and nine times. V gene TRBV19 combines with J gene TRBJ1-1, with D tentatively TRBD1 (5 bases). V gave up 3 bases and J gave up 0 bases, with 11 bases separating them. CDR3 length equals 15 residues. Per the germline V gene, CDR1 is LNHDA and CDR2 is SQIVND (reference sequence). The chain's CDR3 is CASSIGGVVNTEAFF. The CDR3 DNA is TGTGCCAGTAGTATTGGAGGGGTAGTGAACACTGAAGCTTTCTTT.

There are a few counts of this clone. The chain couples TRBV5-4 to TRBJ2-5; possibly TRBD1 for D (6 bases). The germline V gene encodes CDR1 SGHNT and CDR2 YYREEE (reference sequence). The CDR3 spans 13 residues. V gave up 2 bases and J gave up 2 bases, with 7 bases separating them. The chain's CDR3 is CASSFGQQETQYF. The CDR3 DNA is TGTGCCAGCAGCTTCGGACAGCAAGAGACCCAGTACTTC. Together with reference TRBV5-4 and TRBJ2-5, the CDR3 gives the full variable domain: ETGVTQSPTHLIKTRGQQVTLRCSSQSGHNTVSWYQQALGQGPQFIFQYYREEENGRGNFPPRFSGLQFPNYSSELNVNALELDDSALYLCASSFGQQETQYFGPGTRLLVL.

The chain recombines TRBV2 with TRBJ2-5; no clear D. The CDR3 has 13 residues. V was shortened by 2 bases and J by 4 bases, with 8 bases between the two germline ends. Germline V CDR1 and CDR2: SNHLY, FYNNEI. CDR3 sequence: CASSENSRETQYF. DNA for the CDR3: TGTGCCAGCAGTGAAAACTCCCGAGAGACCCAGTACTTC.

The chain carries TRBV5-8 and TRBJ1-2, with 7 bases fitting TRBD1. V shed 0 bases, J shed 4 bases, and the junction held 6 bases outside the gene matches. The germline V gene encodes CDR1 SGHTS and CDR2 YDEGEE. The CDR3 runs to 15 residues. CDR3 protein: CASSLVPGGLYGYTF. CDR3 in DNA: TGTGCCAGCAGCTTGGTCCCAGGGGGTCTCTATGGCTACACCTTC. Full variable domain (remainder filled in from reference TRBV5-8 and TRBJ1-2): EAGVTQSPTHLIKTRGQQATLRCSPISGHTSVYWYQQALGLGLQFLLWYDEGEERNRGNFPPRFSGRQFPNYSSELNVNALELEDSALYLCASSLVPGGLYGYTFGSGTRLTVV.

This chain links TRBV7-9 with TRBJ2-7; D unresolved. V gave up 1 base and J gave up 3 bases, with 13 bases separating them. This CDR3 contains 15 residues. Germline V lookup: CDR1 SEHNR, CDR2 FQNEAQ (reference sequence). The CDR3 sequence: CASSLGQSAFYEQYF. In nucleotides, the CDR3 is TGTGCCAGCAGCTTAGGGCAGAGCGCCTTCTACGAGCAGTACTTC.

The gene calls are TRBV11-2 and TRBJ1-6; no reliable D call. Germline V CDR1 and CDR2: SGHAT, FQNNGV. The CDR3 is 13 amino acids. V gave up 1 base and J gave up 9 bases, with 7 bases separating them. The CDR3 bases are TGTGCCAGCAGCTTAGGAGTTGGTTCACCCCTCCACTTT. It translates to CASSLGVGSPLHF.

The chain uses TRBV5-1 and TRBJ2-5; 10 nucleotides match TRBD1. The ends lost 4 bases at V and 4 bases at J; junction bases unmatched: 10. Germline assignment: CDR1 SGHRS and CDR2 YFSETQ. The CDR3 runs to 16 residues. CDR3 in amino acids: CASSPFRTGGPETQYF. CDR3 nucleotides: TGCGCCAGCAGCCCTTTTCGGACAGGGGGACCAGAGACCCAGTACTTC.

This clone has just a few counts. This rearrangement joins TRBV7-2 to TRBJ2-3; 12 bases agree with TRBD2. The CDR3 contains 16 residues. J was trimmed by 3 bases and V by 10 bases; bases with no gene match: 11. CDR1 and CDR2 from the germline V gene are SGHTA and FQGNSA. The CDR3 bases are TGTGCCAACACAGGCGTCGGGACTAGCGGGACAGATACGCAGTATTTT. This encodes CANTGVGTSGTDTQYF.

There are a few counts of this clone. The chain uses TRBV6-6 and TRBJ1-1; TRBD1 matches at 7 bases. CDR1 is MNHNY, CDR2 SVGAGI, per germline (reference sequence). The CDR3 loop spans 15 amino acids. V shed 4 bases and J 5 bases; nucleotides not matched to a gene: 10. The DNA for the CDR3 is TGTGCCAGCAGTTCCGCAGAGGGGGCGCGGACTGAAGCTTTCTTT. This codes for CASSSAEGARTEAFF.

This clone has just a few counts. The genes are TRBV2 and TRBJ1-1; D gene uncertain. This CDR3 has 14 residues. Trimming pared 4 bases from V and 1 base from J, leaving 10 bases between. CDR1 and CDR2 from the germline V gene are SNHLY and FYNNEI. This chain's CDR3 is CASSGDAGNTEAFF. Here the CDR3 DNA reads TGTGCCAGCAGTGGAGATGCAGGGAACACTGAAGCTTTCTTT.

The chain joins TRBV5-1 to TRBJ2-3; 13 bases agree with TRBD2. The CDR3 sequence is 17 residues long. Germline CDR1 SGHRS, CDR2 YFSETQ. V lost 4 bases to trimming and J lost 5 bases; unmatched junction nucleotides: 10. This CDR3 reads CASSTGTSGAQIDTQYF. For the CDR3, the DNA is TGCGCCAGCAGCACCGGGACTAGCGGGGCTCAAATAGATACGCAGTATTTT.

The V call is TRBV11-3, the J call TRBJ2-7; TRBD2 matches 13 bases. Germline V gene lookup returns CDR1 SGHNT and CDR2 YENEEA. The CDR3 consists of 17 residues. V lost 1 base to trimming and J lost 0 bases; unmatched junction nucleotides: 3. The CDR3 DNA is TGTGCCAGCAGCTTAGGGACTAGCGGGAGAGTCTCCTACGAGCAGTACTTC. It yields the protein CASSLGTSGRVSYEQYF.

This chain joins TRBV6-6 and TRBJ1-1, with D maybe TRBD1 (5 bases). Between the trimmed V and J ends, which lost 6 bases and 3 bases, there was a span of 14 bases. Germline CDR1 MNHNY, CDR2 SVGAGI (reference sequence). The CDR3 has 14 residues. CDR3: CASSRRGKDTEAFF. Here the CDR3 DNA reads TGTGCCAGCAGCCGCCGGGGGAAGGACACTGAAGCTTTCTTT.

The chain combines TRBV10-3 with TRBJ2-3; 9 bases are shared with TRBD1. CDR3 length equals 14 residues. Germline CDR1 and CDR2: ENHRY and SYGVKD. V dropped 5 bases and J dropped 4; count of bases not matched to a gene: 4. CDR3: CAISTGGGADTQYF. The DNA of the CDR3 is TGTGCCATCAGTACAGGGGGCGGCGCAGATACGCAGTATTTT.